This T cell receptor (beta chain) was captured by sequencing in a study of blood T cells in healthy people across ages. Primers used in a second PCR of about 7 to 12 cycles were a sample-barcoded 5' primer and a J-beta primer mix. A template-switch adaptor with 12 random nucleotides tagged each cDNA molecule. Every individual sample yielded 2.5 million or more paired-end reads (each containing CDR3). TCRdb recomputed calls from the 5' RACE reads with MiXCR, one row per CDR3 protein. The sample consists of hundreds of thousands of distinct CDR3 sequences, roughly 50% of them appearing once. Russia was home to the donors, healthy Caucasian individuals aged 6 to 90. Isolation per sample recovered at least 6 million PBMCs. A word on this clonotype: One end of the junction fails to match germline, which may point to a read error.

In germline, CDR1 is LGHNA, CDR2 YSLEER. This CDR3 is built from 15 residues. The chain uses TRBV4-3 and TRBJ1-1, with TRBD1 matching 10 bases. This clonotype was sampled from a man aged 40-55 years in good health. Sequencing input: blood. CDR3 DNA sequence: TGCGCCGGCAGCCAAGCGGACAGGGGGGGCACTGAAGCTTTCTTT. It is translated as CAGSQADRGGTEAFF.